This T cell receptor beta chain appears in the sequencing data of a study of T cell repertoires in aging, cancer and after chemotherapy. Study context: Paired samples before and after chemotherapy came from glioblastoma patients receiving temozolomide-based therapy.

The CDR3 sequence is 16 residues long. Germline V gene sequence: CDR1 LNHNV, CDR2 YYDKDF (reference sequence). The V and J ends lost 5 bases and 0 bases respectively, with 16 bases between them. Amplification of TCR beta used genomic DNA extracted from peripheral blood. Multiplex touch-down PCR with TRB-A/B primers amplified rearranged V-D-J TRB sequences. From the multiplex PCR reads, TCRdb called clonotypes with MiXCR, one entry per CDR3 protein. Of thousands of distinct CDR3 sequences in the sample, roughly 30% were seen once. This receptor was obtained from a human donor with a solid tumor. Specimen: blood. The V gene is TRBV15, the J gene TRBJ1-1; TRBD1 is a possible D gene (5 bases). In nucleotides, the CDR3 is TGTGCCACCAGCGGAATTATTCGGGGCGTGAACACTGAAGCTTTCTTT. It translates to CATSGIIRGVNTEAFF.